This entry is about one T cell receptor (beta chain). The antigen is not known. This entry comes from a study of T cell responses to AZD1222 COVID-19 vaccine. The wider study: The study pooled second doses at about 4 or about 12 weeks. General study findings and limits: Spike as a whole was targeted by vaccine-associated CD4 TCRs, dominant at 160-218 and 743-854.

TCRdb's table, derived via immunoSEQ multiplex PCR, lists solely in-frame clones and lacks some. The table has a few hundred thousand clones, about 92% seen once; the top ten hold around 0.5%. CDR3 size: 17 residues. CDR1 is SGHTA, CDR2 FQGNSA, per germline. J gave up 7 bases and V 6 bases, and 16 bases lay outside the gene matches. The sequence was obtained from an adult in good health. The chain recombines TRBV7-2 with TRBJ2-2, with 8 nucleotides matching TRBD2. This specimen was peripheral blood, taken on day 0 of AZD1222 vaccination. The CDR3 loop reads CASRPSGWGCGDGELFF. In DNA, the CDR3 is TGTGCCAGCAGACCTAGCGGGTGGGGGTGCGGTGACGGGGAGCTGTTTTTT.